A single sample gave rise to the 23 T cell receptor beta chains below, sequenced in a study of T cells after yellow fever vaccination. TCRdb re-called the 5' RACE reads with MiXCR, one entry per CDR3 protein. The table lists around 600,000 distinct CDR3 sequences, 9% to 15% of them singletons. The sample was PBMCs, taken on the day of the yellow fever booster vaccination. These receptors were collected from a man younger than 45 who received the YFV17D yellow fever vaccine.

This clonotype was seen only a few times. The chain couples TRBV20-1 to TRBJ2-7; 10 positions match TRBD2. Germline CDR1 and CDR2: DFQATT and SNEGSKA (reference sequence). CDR3 length: 16 residues. J was trimmed by 3 bases and V by 0 bases; bases with no gene match: 8. The CDR3 sequence is CSARDSSSGGVYEQYF. CDR3 sequence (DNA): TGCAGTGCTAGAGACTCTTCAAGCGGGGGGGTCTACGAGCAGTACTTC.

This clonotype was observed a handful of times. This chain uses TRBV18 with TRBJ2-1; D unresolved. The CDR3 runs to 14 residues. Germline lookup yields CDR1 KGHSH and CDR2 LQKENI. V was cut by 4 bases and J by 4 bases, with 11 bases left in between. The CDR3 loop reads CASSLDTPYNEQFF. In DNA, the CDR3 is TGTGCCAGCTCACTCGACACTCCATACAATGAGCAGTTCTTC. Variable domain in full (rest from reference TRBV18 and TRBJ2-1): NAGVMQNPRHLVRRRGQEARLRCSPMKGHSHVYWYRQLPEEGLKFMVYLQKENIIDESGMPKERFSAEFPKEGPSILRIQQVVRGDSAAYFCASSLDTPYNEQFFGPGTRLTVL.

In its sample, this clonotype was seen a few times. The rearrangement uses TRBV7-2 and TRBJ2-1, with 11 bases that match TRBD2. Germline CDR1 and CDR2: SGHTA and FQGNSA. The length of the CDR3 is 15 residues. The V gene end was trimmed by 5 bases and the J gene end by 8 bases; junction bases not matched to a gene: 8. In DNA, the CDR3 is TGTGCCAGCAGCCATACTAGCGGGAGTCCGGATGAGCAGTTCTTC. This encodes CASSHTSGSPDEQFF.

This chain connects TRBV28 to TRBJ2-7; 7 bases match TRBD2. The CDR3 covers 14 residues. The ends lost 7 bases at V and 6 bases at J; junction bases unmatched: 12. Per the germline V gene, CDR1 is MDHEN and CDR2 is SYDVKM. This CDR3 reads CASTLGTIAVEQYF. In DNA form, the CDR3 reads TGTGCCAGCACGTTAGGGACTATCGCCGTCGAGCAGTACTTC.

This clonotype has a count of ten or more. CDR3 protein: CASSFGWEAKNIQYF. In DNA, the CDR3 is TGTGCCAGCAGCTTCGGGTGGGAGGCCAAAAACATTCAGTACTTC. The gene calls are TRBV5-6 and TRBJ2-4; perhaps TRBD2 as D (5 bases). The germline V and J ends were trimmed by 2 bases and 1 base, with 10 bases remaining between them. This CDR3 is 15 amino acids long. CDR1 SGHDT and CDR2 YYEEEE come from the germline V gene.

The table lists this clonotype with a few counts. The chain carries TRBV14 and TRBJ1-1, with D tentatively TRBD1 (6 bases). In germline, CDR1 is SGHDN, CDR2 FVKESK. With 7 bases removed from V and 6 bases from J, the gap between germline ends came to 15 bases. This CDR3 region has 13 residues. The CDR3 region is CASTARGGSEAFF. In DNA form, the CDR3 reads TGTGCCAGCACAGCAAGGGGGGGATCTGAAGCTTTCTTT.

This clonotype was detected ten times or more. The chain uses TRBV20-1 and TRBJ2-3, with D possibly being TRBD2 (5 bases). V lost 4 bases to trimming and J lost 2 bases, with 13 bases between them. This CDR3 has 14 residues. CDR1 DFQATT and CDR2 SNEGSKA come from the germline V gene (reference sequence). As DNA, the CDR3 is TGCAGTGCTATCGTGGGAGTACACACAGATACGCAGTATTTT. This translates into CSAIVGVHTDTQYF.

On this clonotype: Mismatch with germline at one junction end may stem from a read error. The chain is built from TRBV7-6 and TRBJ2-3; D is undetermined. The germline V gene has CDR1 SGHVS and CDR2 FNYEAQ. CDR3 size: 14 residues. Written as DNA, the CDR3 is TGTGCCTGCAGCTTGGCTAAACTTGGAGATACGCAGTATTTT. It is translated as CACSLAKLGDTQYF.

Only a few counts were recorded for this clonotype. The chain recombines TRBV10-3 with TRBJ2-7; 8 nucleotides match TRBD2. The CDR3 spans 12 residues. Germline V gives CDR1 ENHRY, CDR2 SYGVKD. CDR3 residues: CACSGGVGEQYF. CDR3 bases: TGTGCATGTTCCGGGGGGGTGGGCGAGCAGTACTTC.

The chain employs TRBV20-1 and TRBJ2-1; possibly TRBD1 for D (8 bases). The CDR3 has 16 residues. Germline V CDR1 and CDR2: DFQATT, SNEGSKA (reference sequence). Between the trimmed V and J ends, which lost 2 bases and 4 bases, there was a span of 18 bases. The CDR3 DNA sequence: TGCAGTGCTAGACCAGGACAGGGAGGGTGGTACAATGAGCAGTTCTTC. Amino acid sequence: CSARPGQGGWYNEQFF.

The rearrangement joins TRBV12-5 to TRBJ1-3; maybe TRBD1 (6 bases). The V and J ends lost 8 bases and 2 bases respectively, with 7 bases between them. The CDR3 contains 12 residues. Germline assignment: CDR1 LGHNT and CDR2 FRNRAP. The CDR3 nucleotides read TGTGCTAGTACAGGGACTGGAAACACCATATATTTT. It is translated as CASTGTGNTIYF.

The chain couples TRBV29-1 to TRBJ1-4; TRBD1 is a possible D gene (5 bases). CDR3 length: 14 residues. V was clipped by 6 bases and J by 4 bases, with 15 bases between them. CDR1 and CDR2 from the germline V gene are SQVTM and ANQGSEA. Here the CDR3 DNA reads TGCAGCGTCAGAACGGGACGCTTTAATGAAAAACTGTTTTTT. Translation: CSVRTGRFNEKLFF.

This chain uses TRBV12-3 or TRBV12-4 with TRBJ2-2; TRBD2 agrees at 7 bases. Trimming at V came to 0 bases and at J to 4 bases, leaving 2 bases not matched to a gene. CDR3 length: 15 amino acids. In DNA form, the CDR3 reads TGTGCCAGCAGTTTAGCGACGGGAGGCACCGGGGAGCTGTTTTTT. Translated, it gives CASSLATGGTGELFF.

The chain employs TRBV5-1 and TRBJ2-7, with TRBD1 identical over 7 bases. This CDR3 has 14 residues. J was trimmed by 10 bases and V by 5 bases; bases with no gene match: 15. CDR1 SGHRS and CDR2 YFSETQ come from the germline V gene. CDR3 sequence: CASSDGQVLTPQYF. In nucleotides, the CDR3 is TGCGCCAGCAGTGATGGACAGGTCCTTACGCCTCAGTACTTC.

J is TRBJ2-1 and V is TRBV28; 9 positions agree with TRBD2. Looked up from germline, CDR1 is MDHEN and CDR2 is SYDVKM. The CDR3 runs to 15 residues. V shed 3 bases and J 4 bases; nucleotides not matched to a gene: 4. The CDR3 DNA is TGTGCCAGCAGTTTTAGCGGGAGCCCATACAATGAGCAGTTCTTC. Translating gives CASSFSGSPYNEQFF. Together with reference TRBV28 and TRBJ2-1, the CDR3 gives the full variable domain: DVKVTQSSRYLVKRTGEKVFLECVQDMDHENMFWYRQDPGLGLRLIYFSYDVKMKEKGDIPEGYSVSREKKERFSLILESASTNQTSMYLCASSFSGSPYNEQFFGPGTRLTVL.

V gene TRBV6-1 combines with J gene TRBJ2-3, with D possibly being TRBD1 (6 bases). The CDR3 extends over 17 amino acids. The germline V gene encodes CDR1 MNHNS and CDR2 SASEGT. Deletions cut 6 bases from V and 1 base from J, with 20 bases between. CDR3 coding DNA: TGTGCCAGCAGGCCACCGGCAGGGGCGGGCGGCACAGATACGCAGTATTTT. Residues: CASRPPAGAGGTDTQYF.

This clonotype was seen only a few times. This rearrangement joins TRBV29-1 to TRBJ1-4; 8 nucleotides line up with TRBD1. This CDR3 is 13 amino acids long. J was trimmed by 7 bases and V by 6 bases; bases with no gene match: 7. Germline CDR1 SQVTM, CDR2 ANQGSEA. For the CDR3, the DNA is TGCAGCGTCGACAGGGGCCGGGGTGAAAAACTGTTTTTT. It specifies CSVDRGRGEKLFF.

The chain combines TRBV20-1 with TRBJ2-7; D is possibly TRBD2 (6 bases). This CDR3 spans 15 amino acids. The V gene lost 0 bases and the J gene lost 1 base, with 13 bases spanning the gap. Per germline, CDR1 DFQATT and CDR2 SNEGSKA (reference sequence). CDR3 DNA: TGCAGTGCTAGAGATCTACGCGGGGCATCCTACGAGCAGTACTTC. As protein: CSARDLRGASYEQYF.

V usage is TRBV15 and J usage is TRBJ2-7; 9 positions match TRBD2. Germline V CDR1 and CDR2: LNHNV, YYDKDF (reference sequence). V lost 0 bases to trimming and J lost 2 bases; unmatched junction nucleotides: 2. This CDR3 is 15 amino acids long. This CDR3 reads CATSREAGGPYEQYF. The CDR3 nucleotides are TGTGCCACCAGCAGAGAGGCGGGAGGGCCCTACGAGCAGTACTTC.

The chain employs TRBV7-2 and TRBJ1-1, with 9 bases identical to TRBD1. Germline CDR1 and CDR2: SGHTA and FQGNSA. Trimming took 5 bases from V and 5 from J; bases not matched to a gene: 9. This CDR3 has 15 amino acids. This CDR3 is CASSPRTGARTEAFF. CDR3 in DNA: TGTGCCAGCAGCCCCCGGACAGGGGCGAGAACTGAAGCTTTCTTT.

The rearrangement links TRBV6-5 to TRBJ1-1; TRBD1 matches at 7 bases. This CDR3 has 16 residues. The germline V gene has CDR1 MNHEY and CDR2 SVGAGI. The V segment lost 0 bases and the J segment 4 bases; nucleotides outside the gene matches: 8. The CDR3 bases are TGTGCCAGCAGTTACTCACAGGGGTGGGCCGTCACTGAAGCTTTCTTT. It specifies CASSYSQGWAVTEAFF.

J is TRBJ1-1 and V is TRBV6-2 or TRBV6-3, with D perhaps TRBD1 (5 bases). Germline CDR1 and CDR2: MNHEY and SVGEGT. V gave up 2 bases and J gave up 6 bases, with 7 bases separating them. This CDR3 spans 12 amino acids. This chain's CDR3 is CASSYAGPEAFF. CDR3 sequence (DNA): TGTGCCAGCAGTTACGCGGGGCCTGAAGCTTTCTTT.

This clonotype turned up a few times. This sequence joins TRBV7-2 and TRBJ2-3, with 7 bases that match TRBD2. V trimming: 5 bases; J trimming: 4 bases; junction bases outside the gene matches: 9. CDR1 SGHTA and CDR2 FQGNSA come from the germline V gene. This CDR3 is built from 15 residues. CDR3 DNA sequence: TGTGCCAGCAGCCCCCCCCGACTAGCACCAGATACGCAGTATTTT. Translated: CASSPPRLAPDTQYF.